This TCR beta chain was documented in a study of spatial heterogeneity in lung cancer. General observations from the study: Tracking of tumor mutation counts was seen in expanded intratumoral alpha and beta TCR counts.

Noted time point: sample taken at primary tumor resection. Whole RNA, isolated from tumor, nontumor lung or frozen PBMC, was sequenced without prior sorting. The CDR3 is made up of 13 amino acids. V dropped 5 bases and J dropped 5 bases, with 13 bases sitting between them. The germline V gene encodes CDR1 MNHEY and CDR2 SMNVEV (reference sequence). About this clonotype itself: What it binds is not known. A read error is possible here, since a much larger clone lies one base away. Since the library was made to target alpha chains, this beta chain is a stray read and its abundance is not meaningful.

TCR cDNA molecules each had a unique molecular identifier. TCRdb re-analysed the 5' RACE reads in MiXCR, keeping a single row per CDR3 protein. The data contain 1,400 to 1,500 distinct CDR3 sequences, 15% to 18% of them singletons. The sample here was lung tumor tissue, taken at surgery. The clonotype comes from a male donor with early-stage non-small cell lung cancer. The J gene is TRBJ2-7, the V gene TRBV27, with no clear D. CDR3 sequence: CASSPQVWDEQYF. For the CDR3, the DNA is TGTGCCAGCAGTCCCCAGGTTTGGGACGAGCAGTACTTC.